This T cell receptor (beta chain) was found in a study of blood T cell repertoires in COVID-19. Whole-study context: COVID-19 samples from acute and convalescent phases originated in the United States, Italy and Spain.

Per the original data handling: Quantification of nucleated cells was approximated via reference gene primer amplification. Sequenced by immunoSEQ multiplex PCR; TCRdb stores in-frame clones only, minus some. V and J calls and clone size are given by that table; D and trimming were obtained from the DNA. The table lists fewer than 500,000 clones, 70% to 90% of them singletons, with roughly 1.9% in the top ten. The CDR3 length is 14 residues. Germline V gene data show CDR1 as KGHDR and CDR2 as SFDVKD. V dropped 2 bases and J dropped 4; count of bases not matched to a gene: 3. Across 24 US areas, participants ranged in age from roughly 18 to 95 years. Clinical history as reported by participants underpinned cohort assignment.

The receptor comes from a woman in her late teens or twenties with acute COVID-19. The sample taken for sequencing was PBMCs or T cells enriched from blood (not recorded which). The J gene is TRBJ1-2, the V gene TRBV24-1; 7 bases align to TRBD1. The CDR3 DNA sequence: TGTGCCACCAGTGATTGGACAGGTACCTATGGCTACACCTTC. It codes for CATSDWTGTYGYTF.